The entry that follows covers one T cell receptor beta chain sequence. The target antigen is unknown. Trimming removed 0 bases from V and 8 bases from J, with 9 bases in between. Germline loops: CDR1 SGHRS, CDR2 YFSETQ. The CDR3 consists of 13 residues. Original handling: Filtering differed for immunoSEQ, which gave only junction sequences without quality scores. Here immunoSEQ multiplex PCR was the method, and the copy in TCRdb shows in-frame clones only, minus some. V and J calls and clone size are those listed in that table; D and trimming were worked out from the DNA. Here the sample spans millions of clones, approximately 92% being singletons. This record comes from a study of shared clonotypes between healthy human individuals. Whole-study results and caveats: Naive subsets, compared against memory subsets, generally had larger estimated richness values.

Donors were healthy HIV-negative adults without recently reported acute infections or vaccinations. Sequenced material: naive CD4+ T cells sorted from blood. As for subset: CD45RA+ positively selected. The chain combines TRBV5-1 with TRBJ2-1, with D possibly TRBD1 on 5 matching bases. This TCR derives from a man aged 18 to 35 in good health. This CDR3 reads CASSLVRAHEQFF. CDR3 DNA sequence: TGCGCCAGCAGCTTGGTCAGGGCCCATGAGCAGTTCTTC.